These 23 T cell receptor beta chains came from one sample sequenced in a study of T cell responses to AZD1222 COVID-19 vaccine. The assay was immunoSEQ multiplex PCR, and TCRdb's table has in-frame clones only and misses some. The table lists 150,000 to 200,000 clones, around 93% of them singletons. Material: peripheral blood, obtained on day 0 of AZD1222 vaccination. Receptor source: an adult in good health.

V is TRBV7-9 and J is TRBJ2-5; D is unresolved. Trimming removed 2 bases from V and 2 bases from J, with 6 bases in between. Germline values: CDR1 SEHNR, CDR2 FQNEAQ (reference sequence). The length of the CDR3 is 13 residues. CDR3 sequence: CASSLRDQETQYF. DNA for the CDR3: TGTGCCAGCAGCTTAAGAGATCAAGAGACCCAGTACTTC.

CDR3 nucleotide sequence: TGTGCCAGCAGCCATTCCTTTACAGGGTCGAGGGGCTACACCTTC. It translates to CASSHSFTGSRGYTF. The chain combines TRBV14 with TRBJ1-2, with D tentatively TRBD1 (6 bases). Germline V gene sequence: CDR1 SGHDN, CDR2 FVKESK. The V and J ends lost 3 bases and 8 bases respectively, with 19 bases between them. The CDR3 sequence is 15 residues long.

V is TRBV27 and J is TRBJ2-3; 7 bases fit TRBD1. Losses at the gene ends were 6 bases for V and 2 bases for J; bases not matched to a gene: 14. The germline V gene encodes CDR1 MNHEY and CDR2 SMNVEV (reference sequence). This CDR3 is 17 amino acids long. CDR3 bases: TGTGCCAGCAGAACTAGAGGGCTGGGACAGTACACAGATACGCAGTATTTT. Translating it yields CASRTRGLGQYTDTQYF.

This rearrangement joins TRBV12-3 or TRBV12-4 to TRBJ1-1; D ambiguous. The CDR3 extends over 12 amino acids. Between the trimmed V and J ends, which lost 4 bases and 11 bases, there was a span of 14 bases. The CDR3 loop reads CASSSTRLEAFF. The CDR3 DNA reads TGTGCCAGCAGTTCGACTCGTCTGGAGGCTTTCTTT.

The chain combines TRBV28 with TRBJ1-2; D is perhaps TRBD1 (6 bases). Germline lookup yields CDR1 MDHEN and CDR2 SYDVKM. Trimming cost V 7 bases and J 4 bases, with 16 bases left between them. The CDR3 sequence is 14 residues long. The CDR3 sequence: CASTPGGASYGYTF. CDR3 DNA sequence: TGTGCCAGCACCCCCGGGGGGGCGAGCTATGGCTACACCTTC.

V usage is TRBV14 and J usage is TRBJ2-3; D ambiguous. Per the germline V gene, CDR1 is SGHDN and CDR2 is FVKESK. Trimming took 4 bases from V and 6 from J, leaving 8 bases between them. The CDR3 is made up of 12 amino acids. The CDR3 DNA is TGTGCCAGCAGCCGAATCGGGGATACGCAGTATTTT. It encodes CASSRIGDTQYF.

The chain employs TRBV7-2 and TRBJ1-1; D gene unclear. V was cut by 3 bases and J by 2 bases, with 7 bases left in between. CDR1 is SGHTA and CDR2 is FQGNSA in the germline V gene. The CDR3 loop spans 13 amino acids. The CDR3 spells CASSFHLNTEAFF. CDR3 DNA: TGTGCCAGCAGCTTCCATCTAAACACTGAAGCTTTCTTT.

The rearrangement links TRBV5-6 to TRBJ1-2; the match to TRBD1 covers 8 bases. The trim removed 4 bases at V and 7 bases at J, leaving 3 bases unmatched. The germline CDR1 and CDR2 sequences are SGHDT and YYEEEE. The CDR3 totals 12 residues. This CDR3 is CASSPDRGGYTF. The CDR3 bases are TGTGCCAGCAGCCCTGACAGGGGTGGCTACACCTTC.

This sequence joins TRBV4-2 and TRBJ1-6, with a possible D match to TRBD1 (5 bases). The ends were cut back, 0 bases at V and 10 bases at J, with 16 bases in the middle. The CDR3 runs 16 residues. Per germline, CDR1 LGHNA and CDR2 YNFKEQ. The CDR3 sequence: CASSQEKGQGNSPLHF. CDR3 bases: TGTGCCAGCAGCCAAGAAAAAGGGCAGGGTAACTCACCCCTCCACTTT.

This CDR3 reads CASSSPSGEKTQYF. The CDR3 DNA sequence: TGTGCCAGCAGTTCCCCTTCGGGAGAGAAGACCCAGTACTTC. The V call is TRBV27, the J call TRBJ2-5; tentatively, D is TRBD2 (6 bases). The CDR3 is 14 amino acids. Germline CDR1 and CDR2: MNHEY and SMNVEV (reference sequence). V shed 4 bases and J shed 6 bases, with 15 bases lying between them.

This rearrangement joins TRBV19 to TRBJ2-7, with 7 bases that match TRBD2. V gave up 2 bases and J gave up 3 bases; unmatched junction bases: 4. This CDR3 comprises 14 residues. The germline gives CDR1 LNHDA, CDR2 SQIVND (reference sequence). The DNA for the CDR3 is TGTGCCAGTAGTATACGGCGGGGGAACTACGAGCAGTACTTC. Amino acid sequence: CASSIRRGNYEQYF. The variable domain in full, completed from reference TRBV19 and TRBJ2-7, reads DGGITQSPKYLFRKEGQNVTLSCEQNLNHDAMYWYRQDPGQGLRLIYYSQIVNDFQKGDIAEGYSVSREKKESFPLTVTSAQKNPTAFYLCASSIRRGNYEQYFGPGTRLTVT.

This clone was seen once. The V call is TRBV2, the J call TRBJ1-5; D is possibly TRBD1 (6 bases). Germline lookup yields CDR1 SNHLY and CDR2 FYNNEI. V was shortened by 6 bases and J by 3 bases, with 12 bases between the two germline ends. The CDR3 runs 14 residues. CDR3 DNA: TGTGCCAGCAGCGCCGACAGGCCCAATCAGCCCCAGCATTTT. Its protein is CASSADRPNQPQHF.

The genes are TRBV14 and TRBJ2-3; D is ambiguous. V was cut by 1 base and J by 5 bases, with 7 bases left in between. The CDR3 has 13 amino acids. Germline V gene data show CDR1 as SGHDN and CDR2 as FVKESK. The CDR3 sequence: CASSQGIRDTQYF. CDR3 coding DNA: TGTGCCAGCAGCCAAGGCATCCGAGATACGCAGTATTTT.

The chain couples TRBV10-2 to TRBJ1-5; D perhaps matches TRBD1 (6 bases). CDR1 is WSHSY, CDR2 SAAADI, per germline. V lost 4 bases and J lost 4, with 14 bases in between. The CDR3 spans 15 residues. The DNA of the CDR3 is TGCGCCAGCAGTGGGGGGCAGGTCCTGAATCAGCCCCAGCATTTT. Translated, it gives CASSGGQVLNQPQHF.

The V call is TRBV7-2, the J call TRBJ2-1; no clear D gene. Germline values: CDR1 SGHTA, CDR2 FQGNSA. This CDR3 contains 12 residues. V lost 9 bases to trimming and J lost 0 bases, with 6 bases between them. The CDR3 DNA reads as TGTGCCAGTACCGGCTCCTACAATGAGCAGTTCTTC. Protein product: CASTGSYNEQFF.

The V call is TRBV7-9, the J call TRBJ1-2; no definite D call. V was shortened by 2 bases and J by 4 bases, with 14 bases between the two germline ends. The CDR3 sequence is 15 residues long. Germline V gives CDR1 SEHNR, CDR2 FQNEAQ (reference sequence). Here the CDR3 reads CASSLRNGNGYGYTF. The CDR3 DNA is TGTGCCAGCAGCTTACGGAATGGCAACGGCTATGGCTACACCTTC.

This clone was counted a few times. This chain connects TRBV19 to TRBJ1-1; 11 bases map to TRBD1. Trimming removed 5 bases from V and 3 bases from J; junction bases left unmatched: 11. CDR1 and CDR2 (germline): LNHDA, SQIVND (reference sequence). This CDR3 comprises 17 residues. This CDR3 reads CASSSMDRGRIYTEAFF. DNA of the CDR3: TGTGCCAGTAGTTCCATGGACAGGGGGCGCATTTACACTGAAGCTTTCTTT.

The J gene is TRBJ2-7, the V gene TRBV5-1; 8 nucleotides agree with TRBD1. In germline, CDR1 is SGHRS, CDR2 YFSETQ. The CDR3 loop spans 14 amino acids. V shed 2 bases and J 3 bases; nucleotides not matched to a gene: 4. This CDR3 reads CASSFNTGGYEQYF. The CDR3 bases are TGCGCCAGCAGCTTTAATACAGGGGGCTACGAGCAGTACTTC.

V is TRBV11-2 and J is TRBJ2-5; 8 bases are a match to TRBD2. This CDR3 contains 14 residues. Germline CDR1 and CDR2: SGHAT and FQNNGV. The ends lost 1 base at V and 5 bases at J; junction bases unmatched: 3. The CDR3 is CASSLGGGRETQYF. CDR3 coding DNA: TGTGCCAGCAGCTTAGGCGGGGGGCGGGAGACCCAGTACTTC.

This chain uses TRBV18 with TRBJ1-2, with D tentatively TRBD1 (6 bases). CDR1 and CDR2 (germline): KGHSH, LQKENI. The V end was cut by 3 bases, the J end by 8 bases, with 10 bases between. This CDR3 contains 12 residues. In DNA, the CDR3 is TGTGCCAGCTCACCCGGGGGGGGCGGCTACACCTTC. Translation gives CASSPGGGGYTF.

The rearrangement uses TRBV5-1 and TRBJ2-1; 11 bases line up with TRBD2. Trimming at V came to 4 bases and at J to 2 bases, leaving 5 bases not matched to a gene. CDR3 length: 16 residues. CDR1 is SGHRS, CDR2 YFSETQ, per germline. CDR3 sequence (DNA): TGCGCCAGCAGCCTACTAGCGGGAGCGACCTACAATGAGCAGTTCTTC. It yields the protein CASSLLAGATYNEQFF.

The chain recombines TRBV7-2 with TRBJ1-5; the D is unclear. The V gene lost 1 base and the J gene lost 4 bases, with 5 bases spanning the gap. Germline values: CDR1 SGHTA, CDR2 FQGNSA. The CDR3 extends over 13 amino acids. The DNA of the CDR3 is TGTGCCAGCAGCTTAGAATATAATCAGCCCCAGCATTTT. Translating it yields CASSLEYNQPQHF. Filled out from reference TRBV7-2 and TRBJ1-5, the complete variable domain reads GAGVSQSPSNKVTEKGKDVELRCDPISGHTALYWYRQSLGQGLEFLIYFQGNSAPDKSGLPSDRFSAERTGGSVSTLTIQRTQQEDSAVYLCASSLEYNQPQHFGDGTRLSIL.

V is TRBV4-2 and J is TRBJ1-4; maybe TRBD1 (5 bases). Germline assignment: CDR1 LGHNA and CDR2 YNFKEQ. V lost 5 bases to trimming and J lost 3 bases, with 13 bases between them. The CDR3 runs to 15 residues. CDR3: CASSNRGTANEKLFF. The CDR3 nucleotides read TGTGCCAGCAGCAATCGTGGGACGGCTAATGAAAAACTGTTTTTT.